The rows below give T cell receptor beta chains drawn from one sample of a study of OX40 agonist ivuxolimab in advanced cancers. This table comes from immunoSEQ multiplex PCR, and its TCRdb copy is limited to in-frame clones, with some not included. The sample yields tens of thousands of clones, roughly 80% seen once. Sequenced material: CD4+ or CD8+ T cells sorted from blood, taken in a trial of the OX40 agonist ivuxolimab. Receptors were obtained from an adult with an advanced solid tumor such as melanoma, head and neck, liver or kidney cancer. Each CDR3 is given with its conserved first and last residue. A D gene is named only where the DNA matches it firmly. Only part of the rows carry a size: once, few, many, or a class if the clone is expanded.

TGTGCCAGCAGGCTTAACCGGGACAGCAGATATGGCTACACCTTC,CASRLNRDSRYGYTF,.,TRBJ1-2,TRBV11-2,TRBD1
TGTGCCAGCTACAGGACAGGGTACCAAGAGACCCAGTACTTC,CASYRTGYQETQYF,.,TRBJ2-5,TRBV6-1,TRBD1
TGTGCCAGCAGCTTAGGACCGGGACACCGACTGTTTTTT,CASSLGPGHRLFF,once,TRBJ2-2,TRBV11-3,.
TGCGCCAGCAGCTTGGACGTAGCCTCGGGTGAAAAACTGTTTTTT,CASSLDVASGEKLFF,.,TRBJ1-4,TRBV5-1,.
TGTGCCAGCAGCTCCCCGGGGGGGCTTACTAACTATGGCTACACCTTC,CASSSPGGLTNYGYTF,.,TRBJ1-2,TRBV7-8,.
TGTGCCAGCACCACTGGGAGGCGCGAGCAGTACTTC,CASTTGRREQYF,.,TRBJ2-7,TRBV28,.
TGTGCCAGCAGTTTATACTATGAGCAGTTCTTC,CASSLYYEQFF,few,TRBJ2-1,TRBV28,.
TGTGCCAGCAGCGGCGGGGAAGGGCTAGTAGGAATCCCTTCCGAGCAGTACTTC,CASSGGEGLVGIPSEQYF,.,TRBJ2-7,TRBV7-3,.
TGTGCCAGCAGCTTAGGGGGACTTGGTGAGCAGTTCTTC,CASSLGGLGEQFF,.,TRBJ2-1,TRBV11-2,.
TGTGCCAGCAGTGCTCGACAGGGGACCCTAAATGAGCAGTTCTTC,CASSARQGTLNEQFF,.,TRBJ2-1,TRBV25-1,TRBD1
TGTGCCATCAGTATGAGAGACCAAGAGACCCAGTACTTC,CAISMRDQETQYF,.,TRBJ2-5,TRBV10-3,.
TGTGCCAGCCGGGGGGAGGCAACTAATGAAAAACTGTTTTTT,CASRGEATNEKLFF,.,TRBJ1-4,TRBV28,.
TGCGCCAGCAGCCAGACTGGACAGAGAAATCAGCCCCAGCATTTT,CASSQTGQRNQPQHF,.,TRBJ1-5,TRBV4-3,.
TGTGCCACCAAGGAGGGCTCTGGGGCCAACGTCCTGACTTTC,CATKEGSGANVLTF,.,TRBJ2-6,TRBV5-4,.
TGTGCCAGCAGCTTAGACGGCGGAAGCACAGATACGCAGTATTTT,CASSLDGGSTDTQYF,.,TRBJ2-3,TRBV7-7,.
TGTGCCAGCACCCTAGCGGGAGGTATAGATACGCAGTATTTT,CASTLAGGIDTQYF,once,TRBJ2-3,TRBV28,TRBD2
TGTGCCAGTAGTTCCTGGAAGAGCGGCGAGACCGGGGAGCTGTTTTTT,CASSSWKSGETGELFF,.,TRBJ2-2,TRBV19,.
TGTGCCAGCTCACCACCCGGCGGAACCTACAATGAGCAGTTCTTC,CASSPPGGTYNEQFF,once,TRBJ2-1,TRBV18,.
TGTGCCAGCAGTGGGTACAGGGGGCCGCGTGAGGAAAAACTGTTTTTT,CASSGYRGPREEKLFF,medium-sized,TRBJ1-4,TRBV25-1,TRBD1
TGCGCCAGCAGCCCGGGGACAGGCTTTCCACCCCTCCACTTT,CASSPGTGFPPLHF,.,TRBJ1-6,TRBV5-1,TRBD1
TGTGCCAGCAGTTCCCTGGGACAGGGGGTAGGAAATACGCAGTATTTT,CASSSLGQGVGNTQYF,.,TRBJ2-3,TRBV6-5,TRBD1
TGTGCCAGCTCACCACCGTTGACTAGCGGGAAAGAGGAGACCCAGTACTTC,CASSPPLTSGKEETQYF,.,TRBJ2-5,TRBV18,TRBD2
TGTGCCAGCAGGAAGGACAGGACGAACACTGAAGCTTTCTTT,CASRKDRTNTEAFF,.,TRBJ1-1,TRBV21-1,.
TGTGCCAGCTCACCGGCAGTAGAGCAGTACTTC,CASSPAVEQYF,.,TRBJ2-7,TRBV18,.
TGTGCCAGCAGCCGATGGTTAGAGGATACGCAGTATTTT,CASSRWLEDTQYF,.,TRBJ2-3,TRBV14,.
TGTGCCAGTAGTATAATGGGACAGAAAAACATTCAGTACTTC,CASSIMGQKNIQYF,.,TRBJ2-4,TRBV19,TRBD1
TGTGCCAGCAGTTTATATGGCTCTGGGGCCAACGTCCTGACTTTC,CASSLYGSGANVLTF,.,TRBJ2-6,TRBV28,.
TGTGCCAGCAGCTTGACGGAAGGACAGCCCCAGCATTTT,CASSLTEGQPQHF,.,TRBJ1-5,TRBV11-2,.
TGTGCCAGCAGCCTGGACGGGAGTGACTACAATGAGCAGTTCTTC,CASSLDGSDYNEQFF,.,TRBJ2-1,TRBV5-4,.
TGTGCCAGCAGTCTACCACAGGGTGGGGGATTTGGAGAGCAGTACTTC,CASSLPQGGGFGEQYF,.,TRBJ2-5,TRBV7-8,.
TGTGCCAGCCTCCGATCCGGGGCCAACGTCCTGACTTTC,CASLRSGANVLTF,.,TRBJ2-6,TRBV6-5,.
TGTGCCAGCAGCCCGGCCACAGGGGCCCTCCCCCAGTACTTC,CASSPATGALPQYF,.,TRBJ2-5,TRBV6-5,TRBD1
TGTGCCAGCAGTGAAGGTGTGGGCGAGCAGTACTTC,CASSEGVGEQYF,.,TRBJ2-7,TRBV2,.
TGTGCCAGCAGCTTAGATCCTAGCGGGAGGGAATGGTTCTTC,CASSLDPSGREWFF,.,TRBJ2-1,TRBV11-2,TRBD2
TGTGCCAGCAGCTTGGCCGGGACACCAACCCACGAGCAGTACTTC,CASSLAGTPTHEQYF,medium-sized,TRBJ2-7,TRBV5-4,.
TGTGCCAGCAGTGAATCTGCCGGGGGGGGCGGCCAAGAGACCCAGTACTTC,CASSESAGGGGQETQYF,once,TRBJ2-5,TRBV6-1,TRBD2
TGTGCCTGGTCTAGCCAAGGGGACACTGAAGCTTTCTTT,CAWSSQGDTEAFF,.,TRBJ1-1,TRBV30,.
TGTGCCAGCAGTGGGGCAGGGGCGAGCTATGGCTACACCTTC,CASSGAGASYGYTF,.,TRBJ1-2,TRBV2,.
TGTGCCAGCAGCTTTGACAGAACCTACGAGCAGTACTTC,CASSFDRTYEQYF,few,TRBJ2-7,TRBV7-2,.
TGTGCCATCAGTGCTAGCGGGAGAGGGGGCACAGATACGCAGTATTTT,CAISASGRGGTDTQYF,.,TRBJ2-3,TRBV10-3,TRBD2
TGTGCCATCAGGGACAGGGGGAGGACAGATACGCAGTATTTT,CAIRDRGRTDTQYF,medium-sized,TRBJ2-3,TRBV10-3,TRBD1
TGCGCCAGCAGCTTGGTTGGGGGGCAAGGACAGGGAGAATTTCATTCTGCATACAATGAGCAGTTCTTC,CASSLVGGQGQGEFHSAYNEQFF,.,TRBJ2-1,TRBV5-1,TRBD1
TGTGCCAGCAGCTTCCGGGATACCGGCGGGGAGCTGTTTTTT,CASSFRDTGGELFF,.,TRBJ2-2,TRBV7-9,.
TGTGCCAGCAGCTCCCGACAGTTCAACGAGCAGTACTTC,CASSSRQFNEQYF,.,TRBJ2-7,TRBV7-6,.
TGTGCCAGCAGTCGAAGGAAAGACGAGCAGTACTTC,CASSRRKDEQYF,.,TRBJ2-7,TRBV28,.
TGTGCCAGCAGTGCCTTGACCGGGACACGATCCTACGAGCAGTACTTC,CASSALTGTRSYEQYF,.,TRBJ2-7,TRBV6-1,.
TGTGCCACCAGCAGTTGGGACGGTAAAGAGACCCAGTACTTC,CATSSWDGKETQYF,.,TRBJ2-5,TRBV15,.
TGTGCTAGCAGCACAGACCCTAGCGCAGATACGCAGTATTTT,CASSTDPSADTQYF,.,TRBJ2-3,TRBV7-7,.
TGTGCCAGCAGACTAGCGGCGAACACCGGGGAGCTGTTTTTT,CASRLAANTGELFF,.,TRBJ2-2,TRBV5-5,TRBD2
TGTGCCAGCAGCTTACAAGGACAGGGCCGGGATACGCAGTATTTT,CASSLQGQGRDTQYF,.,TRBJ2-3,TRBV7-9,TRBD1
TGTGCCAGCAGCGTAGCGGGAGGGAGCAATGAGCAGTTCTTC,CASSVAGGSNEQFF,.,TRBJ2-1,TRBV5-6,TRBD2
TGTGCCAGCAGCCCGTCCCATCCGCCTAACTATGGCTACACCTTC,CASSPSHPPNYGYTF,.,TRBJ1-2,TRBV28,.
TGCGCCAGCAGGGAGGGGACTGGGTCCTATGGCTACACCTTC,CASREGTGSYGYTF,few,TRBJ1-2,TRBV10-2,.
TGTGCCAGCAGCCTCCCCGCGGGCCCCAACTATGGCTACACCTTC,CASSLPAGPNYGYTF,.,TRBJ1-2,TRBV28,.
TGTGCCAGCAGCTTAAACATGGGGTCGGCTTACGAGCAGTACTTC,CASSLNMGSAYEQYF,.,TRBJ2-7,TRBV11-2,.
TGTGCCAGCTCACGTCTCAGGGGCACAGATACGCAGTATTTT,CASSRLRGTDTQYF,.,TRBJ2-3,TRBV18,.
TGTGCCACCAGCAGAGATGCCCCGACAGTCTCTGGAAACACCATATATTTT,CATSRDAPTVSGNTIYF,.,TRBJ1-3,TRBV15,.